These 27 T cell receptor beta chains were sequenced from one sample in a study of human T cells and chemical hapten exposure. TCRdb fed the RACE reads into MiXCR, producing one record per CDR3 protein. The repertoire holds about 80,000 distinct CDR3 sequences, with 14% as singletons. This sample's time point: pre-sensitization, week 0. Treatment given: therapeutic diphenylcyclopropenone sensitization with weekly scalp DPC. The sample consisted of whole blood, taken in connection with sensitization to the hapten diphenylcyclopropenone (DPC). The receptors were gathered from a woman aged 50 to 60 with alopecia areata. Some clones in this sample may be carry-over from other donors' samples.

This rearrangement joins TRBV6-5 to TRBJ2-7; 8 nucleotides align to TRBD1. V gave up 5 bases and J gave up 2 bases; unmatched junction bases: 2. The length of the CDR3 is 13 residues. Germline CDR1 MNHEY, CDR2 SVGAGI. Here the CDR3 DNA reads TGTGCCAGCAGTCGGGACAGGACCTACGAGCAGTACTTC. Protein: CASSRDRTYEQYF.

The V and J genes are TRBV28 and TRBJ2-6, with 7 bases fitting TRBD1. After removal of 3 bases from V and 3 bases from J, the junction contained 8 bases not matched to a gene. The germline CDR1 and CDR2 sequences are MDHEN and SYDVKM. This CDR3 has 17 amino acids. CDR3 region: CASSFRQGLGGANVLTF. Here the CDR3 DNA reads TGTGCCAGCAGTTTTCGACAGGGTTTGGGTGGGGCCAACGTCCTGACTTTC. Filled out from reference TRBV28 and TRBJ2-6, the complete variable domain reads DVKVTQSSRYLVKRTGEKVFLECVQDMDHENMFWYRQDPGLGLRLIYFSYDVKMKEKGDIPEGYSVSREKKERFSLILESASTNQTSMYLCASSFRQGLGGANVLTFGAGSRLTVL.

This clonotype was observed a few times. Written as DNA, the CDR3 is TGTGCCACAATCCTTTCCCCGAACGGTAATGAGCAGTTCTTC. Its translation is CATILSPNGNEQFF. The rearrangement uses TRBV6-2 or TRBV6-3 and TRBJ2-1, with D hard to call. The V end was cut by 10 bases, the J end by 7 bases, with 20 bases between. Germline V gene sequence: CDR1 MNHEY, CDR2 SVGEGT. This CDR3 region has 14 residues.

This clonotype appeared a few times. The chain joins TRBV4-3 to TRBJ2-7, with TRBD2 matching 14 bases. V shed 1 base, J shed 7 bases, and the junction held 9 bases outside the gene matches. The germline gives CDR1 LGHNA, CDR2 YSLEER. The CDR3 length is 17 residues. CDR3 protein: CASSQGLAGGPIREQYF. The CDR3 DNA reads as TGCGCCAGCAGCCAAGGACTAGCGGGAGGGCCTATAAGGGAGCAGTACTTC.

This clonotype was seen ten or more times. This chain connects TRBV20-1 to TRBJ2-1; tentatively, D is TRBD1 (7 bases). This CDR3 has 14 residues. Germline V lookup: CDR1 DFQATT, CDR2 SNEGSKA (reference sequence). V gave up 8 bases and J gave up 1 base, with 15 bases separating them. The CDR3, as DNA: TGCAGTCCCAGGGGGGTTGGGTCCTACAATGAGCAGTTCTTC. Its protein is CSPRGVGSYNEQFF.

This chain uses TRBV7-2 with TRBJ2-2; D is possibly TRBD2 (6 bases). There are 15 residues in the CDR3. V was shortened by 3 bases and J by 3 bases, with 11 bases between the two germline ends. CDR1 is SGHTA and CDR2 is FQGNSA in the germline V gene. The chain's CDR3 is CASSLAGIDTGELFF. DNA for the CDR3: TGTGCCAGCAGCTTGGCGGGAATTGACACCGGGGAGCTGTTTTTT.

This clonotype has a handful of counts. The chain recombines TRBV6-2 or TRBV6-3 with TRBJ2-7; D perhaps matches TRBD1 (5 bases). CDR1 and CDR2 from the germline V gene are MNHEY and SVGEGT. The CDR3 is 17 residues long. V was shortened by 0 bases and J by 0 bases, with 15 bases between the two germline ends. CDR3 protein: CASSYSRVQGFSYEQYF. The CDR3 region has the DNA TGTGCCAGCAGTTACTCGCGAGTTCAGGGATTCTCCTACGAGCAGTACTTC.

This clonotype was found a few times. V usage is TRBV5-1 and J usage is TRBJ2-7; 7 nucleotides align to TRBD1. The CDR3 contains 14 residues. CDR1 and CDR2 from the germline V gene are SGHRS and YFSETQ. V was clipped by 2 bases and J by 3 bases; unmatched bases: 5. CDR3 loop: CASSFRTGYYEQYF. CDR3 nucleotide sequence: TGCGCCAGCAGCTTTAGGACAGGTTACTACGAGCAGTACTTC.

This clonotype has a single count. The chain carries TRBV7-9 and TRBJ2-5, with 14 nucleotides matching TRBD2. Per the germline V gene, CDR1 is SEHNR and CDR2 is FQNEAQ (reference sequence). This CDR3 region has 16 residues. Trimming cost V 6 bases and J 3 bases; bases outside gene matches: 6. CDR3 region: CASSEPGLAGEETQYF. The CDR3 region has the DNA TGTGCCAGCAGTGAACCGGGACTAGCGGGAGAAGAGACCCAGTACTTC.

The rearrangement links TRBV20-1 to TRBJ2-7; no clear D. Germline loops: CDR1 DFQATT, CDR2 SNEGSKA (reference sequence). The V end lost 0 bases, the J end lost 1 base, and 7 bases lay between the germline ends. CDR3 length: 13 residues. The CDR3 bases are TGCAGTGCTAGAGATCCCCCATCCTACGAGCAGTACTTC. Encoded protein: CSARDPPSYEQYF.

The chain is built from TRBV29-1 and TRBJ2-4; D tentatively reads TRBD1 or TRBD2 (6 bases each). The V and J ends lost 8 bases and 6 bases respectively, with 23 bases between them. This CDR3 has 15 amino acids. Per the germline V gene, CDR1 is SQVTM and CDR2 is ANQGSEA. CDR3 in amino acids: CSFIGQSRGGNIQYF. CDR3 coding DNA: TGCAGCTTTATTGGACAGTCCAGGGGAGGAAACATTCAGTACTTC.

This clonotype was seen a handful of times. J is TRBJ2-1 and V is TRBV27; TRBD2 agrees at 8 bases. The J segment lost 4 bases and the V segment lost 7 bases, leaving 6 bases of the junction unmatched. The CDR3 contains 14 residues. CDR1 is MNHEY and CDR2 is SMNVEV in the germline V gene (reference sequence). The DNA for the CDR3 is TGTGCCAGCACCAAGGCGGGAGGATACAATGAGCAGTTCTTC. It yields the protein CASTKAGGYNEQFF.

The V gene is TRBV2, the J gene TRBJ1-5, with 7 bases lining up with TRBD1. Germline V gene sequence: CDR1 SNHLY, CDR2 FYNNEI. CDR3 length equals 17 residues. Trimming took 0 bases from V and 6 from J; bases not matched to a gene: 11. CDR3 DNA sequence: TGTGCCAGCAGTGAAGCGACAAAGACAGGGAAGGCTCAGCCCCAGCATTTT. Protein product: CASSEATKTGKAQPQHF.

The chain is built from TRBV6-6 and TRBJ1-5, with 9 bases that match TRBD1. The CDR3 has 15 amino acids. The germline V gene has CDR1 MNHNY and CDR2 SVGAGI (reference sequence). The junction had 8 bases not matched to a gene; V was cut back by 6 bases and J by 5 bases. CDR3 sequence reads: CASSSARDRDQPQHF. As DNA, the CDR3 is TGTGCCAGCAGCTCTGCGCGGGACAGGGATCAGCCCCAGCATTTT.

As concerns this clonotype: The junction does not match germline at one end; this may be a read error. This chain joins TRBV29-1 and TRBJ1-3; D possibly corresponds to TRBD1 (5 bases). Per germline, CDR1 SQVTM and CDR2 ANQGSEA. CDR3 length: 14 residues. CDR3 DNA sequence: TGCGGCGTTGATCAGGGTCTCTCTGGAAACACCATATATTTT. Translated: CGVDQGLSGNTIYF.

This chain links TRBV3-1 with TRBJ1-1; D possibly corresponds to TRBD1 (5 bases). Trimming shortened V by 1 base and J by 4 bases, and 10 bases separated the two germline ends. CDR3 size: 14 residues. Looked up from germline, CDR1 is LGHDT and CDR2 is YNNKEL (reference sequence). CDR3 nucleotides: TGTGCCAGCAGCCAAGCCCGGGGCCGCACTGAAGCTTTCTTT. Translating it yields CASSQARGRTEAFF.

The chain combines TRBV28 with TRBJ1-1; 7 bases fit TRBD1. With 6 bases clipped from V and 0 bases from J, the junction kept 1 base outside the gene matches. CDR3 length equals 13 residues. The V gene's germline CDR1 is MDHEN and CDR2 SYDVKM. Written as DNA, the CDR3 is TGTGCCAGCAGGGGACAGATGAACACTGAAGCTTTCTTT. Translation: CASRGQMNTEAFF.

The V and J genes are TRBV11-2 and TRBJ2-1; 10 nucleotides match TRBD2. V lost 5 bases and J lost 3; bases outside the gene matches: 4. This CDR3 is 15 amino acids long. Germline V lookup: CDR1 SGHAT, CDR2 FQNNGV. The CDR3 spells CASSAGTSVYNEQFF. CDR3 bases: TGTGCCAGCAGCGCCGGGACTAGCGTCTACAATGAGCAGTTCTTC.

This clonotype has just a few counts. V and J are TRBV20-1 and TRBJ2-7, with a possible D match to TRBD2 (5 bases). Trimming pared 6 bases from V and 2 bases from J, leaving 14 bases between. The CDR3 has 13 amino acids. The V gene's germline CDR1 is DFQATT and CDR2 SNEGSKA (reference sequence). The DNA for the CDR3 is TGCAGTGCCCGACGACTGGAGGCCTACGAGCAGTACTTC. It encodes CSARRLEAYEQYF.

This clonotype was detected only a few times. The chain employs TRBV6-5 and TRBJ1-1; D is perhaps TRBD1 (6 bases). Germline V gene data show CDR1 as MNHEY and CDR2 as SVGAGI. This CDR3 spans 14 amino acids. V lost 4 bases and J 4 bases, leaving 13 bases between the germline ends. Here the CDR3 reads CASSFNKGGTEAFF. DNA of the CDR3: TGTGCCAGCAGTTTTAACAAGGGGGGCACTGAAGCTTTCTTT.

This chain connects TRBV20-1 to TRBJ2-1; 9 bases are a match to TRBD2. This CDR3 region has 14 residues. J lost 1 base, V lost 2 bases, and 0 bases had no gene match. Germline V gene lookup returns CDR1 DFQATT and CDR2 SNEGSKA (reference sequence). The CDR3, as DNA: TGCAGTGCTAGACTAGCGGGATCCTACAATGAGCAGTTCTTC. Amino acid sequence: CSARLAGSYNEQFF.

This clonotype was observed a few times. The chain uses TRBV20-1 and TRBJ2-5, with D perhaps given as TRBD1 or TRBD2 (6 bases each). The germline V gene encodes CDR1 DFQATT and CDR2 SNEGSKA (reference sequence). V lost 6 bases, J lost 4 bases, and 15 bases lay in between. This CDR3 spans 13 amino acids. The CDR3 protein is CSARGGGSETQYF. In nucleotides, the CDR3 is TGCAGTGCGCGAGGAGGGGGGTCAGAGACCCAGTACTTC.

Only a few counts were recorded for this clonotype. The chain uses TRBV20-1 and TRBJ2-2; maybe TRBD1 (6 bases). The CDR3 covers 15 residues. With 2 bases removed from V and 4 bases from J, the gap between germline ends came to 14 bases. CDR1 DFQATT and CDR2 SNEGSKA come from the germline V gene (reference sequence). Here the CDR3 DNA reads TGCAGTGCTAGATCCGACAGGCGGACCACCGGGGAGCTGTTTTTT. Translated: CSARSDRRTTGELFF.

The V call is TRBV5-4, the J call TRBJ2-1; TRBD2 matches 9 bases. The CDR3 totals 16 residues. The ends lost 6 bases at V and 7 bases at J; junction bases unmatched: 14. Looked up from germline, CDR1 is SGHNT and CDR2 is YYREEE (reference sequence). The DNA of the CDR3 is TGTGCCAGCACCTCGTCAGGCGGGAGGGCCGGGAATGAGCAGTTCTTC. Translation: CASTSSGGRAGNEQFF.

The gene calls are TRBV12-3 or TRBV12-4 and TRBJ2-7; D is ambiguous. The ends were cut back, 1 base at V and 6 bases at J, with 10 bases in the middle. There are 13 residues in the CDR3. Here the CDR3 DNA reads TGTGCCAGCAGTTTAGGGACCGTTCCCGAGCAGTACTTC. As protein: CASSLGTVPEQYF.

V and J are TRBV7-2 and TRBJ2-2; TRBD2 agrees at 7 bases. Germline CDR1 SGHTA, CDR2 FQGNSA. Trimming removed 5 bases from V and 7 bases from J; junction bases left unmatched: 10. The CDR3 length is 15 residues. CDR3 in amino acids: CASSALSGTNGELFF. Written as DNA, the CDR3 is TGTGCCAGCAGCGCTCTCAGCGGGACTAACGGGGAGCTGTTTTTT. Full variable domain (missing parts from reference TRBV7-2 and TRBJ2-2): GAGVSQSPSNKVTEKGKDVELRCDPISGHTALYWYRQSLGQGLEFLIYFQGNSAPDKSGLPSDRFSAERTGGSVSTLTIQRTQQEDSAVYLCASSALSGTNGELFFGEGSRLTVL.

This clonotype has only a few counts. The chain's CDR3 is CASRTDLSTEAFF. CDR3 bases: TGTGCCAGCAGAACTGATCTGAGCACTGAAGCTTTCTTT. The chain links TRBV7-8 to TRBJ1-1; no firm D call. From germline, CDR1 is SGHVS and CDR2 FQNEAQ. Trimming removed 6 bases from V and 4 bases from J, with 12 bases in between. The CDR3 extends over 13 amino acids.